The next 28 T cell receptor beta chains were all read from a single sample in a study of blood T cell repertoires in COVID-19. The protocol was immunoSEQ multiplex PCR, while the TCRdb copy is restricted to in-frame clones and leaves out a portion. The data contain some 120,000 clones, about 92% of them singletons. Material: peripheral blood. The receptor source for this set is a man aged 45 to 65 with active COVID-19.

The chain couples TRBV11-3 to TRBJ1-1; the D gene is possibly TRBD1 (5 bases). The CDR3 has 13 residues. Trimming shortened V by 5 bases and J by 2 bases, and 9 bases separated the two germline ends. Germline CDR1 reads SGHNT; CDR2 reads YENEEA. The CDR3 spells CASSLGGNTEAFF. CDR3 nucleotide sequence: TGTGCCAGCAGCCTGGGGGGAAACACTGAAGCTTTCTTT. The variable domain in full, completed from reference TRBV11-3 and TRBJ1-1, reads EAGVVQSPRYKIIEKKQPVAFWCNPISGHNTLYWYLQNLGQGPELLIRYENEEAVDDSQLPKDRFSAERLKGVDSTLKIQPAELGDSAVYLCASSLGGNTEAFFGQGTRLTVV.

The chain links TRBV7-9 to TRBJ2-3; TRBD2 might be the D (6 bases). Trimming took 5 bases from V and 5 from J, leaving 14 bases between them. Germline loops: CDR1 SEHNR, CDR2 FQNEAQ (reference sequence). The CDR3 sequence is 14 residues long. The CDR3 loop reads CASSTGRDIDTQYF. CDR3 sequence (DNA): TGTGCCAGCAGCACCGGGAGAGACATAGATACGCAGTATTTT.

The chain recombines TRBV10-2 with TRBJ2-1, with 9 bases aligning to TRBD2. V was clipped by 3 bases and J by 4 bases; unmatched bases: 7. Germline CDR1 reads WSHSY; CDR2 reads SAAADI. CDR3 length: 16 residues. The CDR3 nucleotides are TGCGCCAGCAGTGAATCCAGCGGGAGGAGATACAATGAGCAGTTCTTC. Protein sequence: CASSESSGRRYNEQFF.

The chain combines TRBV11-3 with TRBJ2-2; 11 bases match TRBD2. CDR3 length equals 13 residues. Germline trimming cut 5 bases from V and 10 bases from J; bases unmatched to any gene: 3. The germline V gene has CDR1 SGHNT and CDR2 YENEEA. This CDR3 reads CASSKLAGVELFF. The CDR3 coding sequence is TGTGCCAGCAGCAAACTAGCGGGGGTGGAGCTGTTTTTT.

This clone showed up just once. The gene calls are TRBV11-3 and TRBJ2-2; 7 positions match TRBD2. The CDR3 spans 15 residues. Losses at the gene ends were 4 bases for V and 5 bases for J; bases not matched to a gene: 7. Germline V gene sequence: CDR1 SGHNT, CDR2 YENEEA. In DNA, the CDR3 is TGTGCCAGCAGCTCCGCGGGAGCCGGTACCGGGGAGCTGTTTTTT. Amino acid sequence: CASSSAGAGTGELFF.

The CDR3 DNA follows: TGTGCCAGCAGATCCTCCGCGGGAGTAAGATACAATGAGCAGTTCTTC. As protein: CASRSSAGVRYNEQFF. The chain is built from TRBV21-1 and TRBJ2-1; TRBD2, as called in the table, went unchecked against the DNA. TRBV21-1 is labeled a pseudogene. The CDR3 is 16 residues long.

This chain links TRBV5-4 with TRBJ1-3; TRBD1 agrees at 11 bases. CDR1 SGHNT and CDR2 YYREEE come from the germline V gene (reference sequence). The J segment lost 4 bases and the V segment lost 5 bases, leaving 8 bases of the junction unmatched. The CDR3 is 16 amino acids. CDR3 DNA: TGTGCCAGCAGTATGGACAGGGGGCTTGTCGGAAACACCATATATTTT. Its protein is CASSMDRGLVGNTIYF.

The CDR3 sequence: CASSSRTSGGEETQYF. Here the CDR3 DNA reads TGTGCCAGCAGCTCCCGGACTAGCGGGGGGGAAGAGACCCAGTACTTC. This chain joins TRBV11-3 and TRBJ2-5; 15 bases map to TRBD2. In germline, CDR1 is SGHNT, CDR2 YENEEA. Trimming took 4 bases from V and 3 from J; bases not matched to a gene: 3. The CDR3 consists of 16 residues.

The chain couples TRBV11-2 to TRBJ1-5, with D unclear. The CDR3 totals 14 residues. Germline V CDR1 and CDR2: SGHAT, FQNNGV. The V end lost 1 base, the J end lost 2 bases, and 6 bases lay between the germline ends. The CDR3 protein is CASSLGGGNQPQHF. CDR3 nucleotide sequence: TGTGCCAGCAGCTTAGGCGGGGGCAATCAGCCCCAGCATTTT.

This chain links TRBV5-1 with TRBJ1-5, with D unclear. Deletions cut 0 bases from V and 4 bases from J, with 8 bases between. Germline V gene lookup returns CDR1 SGHRS and CDR2 YFSETQ. CDR3 length equals 14 residues. CDR3 loop: CASSLESGNQPQHF. DNA for the CDR3: TGCGCCAGCAGCTTGGAGAGTGGTAATCAGCCCCAGCATTTT.

The gene calls are TRBV5-5 and TRBJ1-2; a weak D match, TRBD1 (6 bases). The germline gives CDR1 SGHKS, CDR2 YYEKEE (reference sequence). The CDR3 spans 12 residues. Trimming left V 4 bases short and J 8 bases short, with 12 bases between. CDR3 protein: CASSLRGGGYTF. Here the CDR3 DNA reads TGTGCCAGCAGCCTCAGGGGTGGAGGCTACACCTTC.

The V call is TRBV7-8, the J call TRBJ2-1; D ambiguous. Germline V gene sequence: CDR1 SGHVS, CDR2 FQNEAQ. CDR3 length equals 13 residues. Between the trimmed V and J ends, which lost 0 bases and 3 bases, there was a span of 3 bases. CDR3 DNA sequence: TGTGCCAGCAGCTTAGCGCGCTACAATGAGCAGTTCTTC. Translated: CASSLARYNEQFF.

The chain combines TRBV5-6 with TRBJ2-2; 7 bases map to TRBD2. The CDR3 contains 17 residues. Germline V gives CDR1 SGHDT, CDR2 YYEEEE. V gave up 2 bases and J gave up 3 bases; unmatched junction bases: 10. In nucleotides, the CDR3 is TGTGCCAGCAGCTTCGGAACATGGGCGGGAGACACCGGGGAGCTGTTTTTT. Protein product: CASSFGTWAGDTGELFF.

This CDR3 is CSARSTGAQHEQYF. CDR3 sequence (DNA): TGCAGCGCCCGGTCCACGGGAGCCCAACACGAGCAGTACTTC. V is TRBV29-1 and J is TRBJ2-7, with D perhaps matching TRBD2 (6 bases). Germline loops: CDR1 SQVTM, CDR2 ANQGSEA. This CDR3 is 14 amino acids long. Trimming took 7 bases from V and 5 from J, leaving 21 bases between them.

This clone came up once. CDR3 loop: CASSHRVRETQYF. CDR3 nucleotides: TGCGCCAGCAGCCACAGGGTTAGGGAGACCCAGTACTTC. This chain uses TRBV4-1 with TRBJ2-5, with D possibly being TRBD1 (5 bases). This CDR3 is built from 13 residues. Trimming shortened V by 3 bases and J by 5 bases, and 10 bases separated the two germline ends. Germline V gene lookup returns CDR1 MGHRA and CDR2 YSYEKL.

This clone has just one count. The chain joins TRBV27 to TRBJ1-5, with 7 bases fitting TRBD1. The CDR3 loop spans 14 amino acids. Looked up from germline, CDR1 is MNHEY and CDR2 is SMNVEV (reference sequence). V was pared by 6 bases and J by 1 base, with 3 bases of the junction left unmatched. This CDR3 reads CASRKGGSNQPQHF. CDR3 DNA sequence: TGTGCCAGCAGGAAAGGGGGCAGCAATCAGCCCCAGCATTTT.

V gene TRBV5-6 combines with J gene TRBJ1-2, with D possibly TRBD1 on 6 matching bases. V lost 5 bases, J lost 1 base, and 12 bases lay in between. The CDR3 sequence is 14 residues long. Germline CDR1 is SGHDT and CDR2 is YYEEEE. CDR3 protein: CASSFQGGNYGYTF. CDR3 bases: TGTGCCAGCAGTTTCCAAGGGGGTAACTATGGCTACACCTTC.

V gene TRBV5-4 combines with J gene TRBJ2-2; 12 bases are shared with TRBD2. The CDR3 contains 16 residues. V was pared by 5 bases and J by 7 bases, with 9 bases of the junction left unmatched. Germline assignment: CDR1 SGHNT and CDR2 YYREEE (reference sequence). The CDR3 spells CASRSRTSGVVGELFF. CDR3 DNA: TGTGCCAGCAGATCACGGACTAGCGGGGTGGTCGGGGAGCTGTTTTTT. The full variable domain, completed using reference TRBV5-4 and TRBJ2-2, is ETGVTQSPTHLIKTRGQQVTLRCSSQSGHNTVSWYQQALGQGPQFIFQYYREEENGRGNFPPRFSGLQFPNYSSELNVNALELDDSALYLCASRSRTSGVVGELFFGEGSRLTVL.

The chain couples TRBV14 to TRBJ2-5; 9 bases align to TRBD2. The CDR3 contains 18 residues. V gave up 1 base and J gave up 5 bases; unmatched junction bases: 14. Germline values: CDR1 SGHDN, CDR2 FVKESK. The chain's CDR3 is CASSQAKSSGKGWETQYF. As DNA, the CDR3 is TGTGCCAGCAGCCAAGCCAAATCTAGCGGGAAGGGCTGGGAGACCCAGTACTTC.

A single count supports this clone. This sequence joins TRBV7-9 and TRBJ2-2, with TRBD2 as a possible D gene (5 bases). Germline V lookup: CDR1 SEHNR, CDR2 FQNEAQ (reference sequence). The CDR3 sequence is 16 residues long. V shed 7 bases and J shed 3 bases, with 18 bases lying between them. The CDR3 DNA reads as TGTGCCAGCACCTCCCCGGCTCGGACTTACACCGGGGAGCTGTTTTTT. Protein sequence: CASTSPARTYTGELFF.

The CDR3 bases are TGTGCCAGCAGCGCTGAGAAGACCCAGTACTTC. Amino acid sequence: CASSAEKTQYF. The V call is TRBV11-3, the J call TRBJ2-5; no definite D call. The CDR3 totals 11 residues. Deletions cut 5 bases from V and 6 bases from J, with 7 bases between. Germline V gene sequence: CDR1 SGHNT, CDR2 YENEEA.

The J gene is TRBJ1-5, the V gene TRBV27; D is possibly TRBD1 (5 bases). The CDR3 spans 16 residues. CDR1 is MNHEY and CDR2 is SMNVEV in the germline V gene (reference sequence). Deletions cut 2 bases from V and 1 base from J, with 12 bases between. The CDR3, as DNA: TGTGCCAGCAGTTTAGTGGGGCAGGGAAGCAATCAGCCCCAGCATTTT. It specifies CASSLVGQGSNQPQHF.

The chain has TRBV4-2 and TRBJ1-1; tentatively, D is TRBD1 (5 bases). This CDR3 comprises 16 residues. CDR1 is LGHNA, CDR2 YNFKEQ, per germline. Trimming removed 0 bases at V and 5 bases at J, with 16 bases between. The CDR3 DNA sequence: TGTGCCAGCAGCCAAGACTCCGACAGCCCGTGGACTGAAGCTTTCTTT. Translation: CASSQDSDSPWTEAFF.

The sample holds one count of this clone. The genes are TRBV27 and TRBJ1-5; unclear D gene. This CDR3 has 14 residues. The V gene lost 2 bases and the J gene lost 0 bases, with 5 bases spanning the gap. Per the germline V gene, CDR1 is MNHEY and CDR2 is SMNVEV (reference sequence). CDR3 DNA: TGTGCCAGCAGTTTAGGGCGTAGCAATCAGCCCCAGCATTTT. Residues: CASSLGRSNQPQHF.

J is TRBJ2-3 and V is TRBV6-1; perhaps TRBD2 as D (5 bases). This CDR3 is built from 19 residues. Looked up from germline, CDR1 is MNHNS and CDR2 is SASEGT. With 0 bases removed from V and 6 bases from J, the gap between germline ends came to 25 bases. The CDR3 loop is CASSEARGNTRTRTDTQYF. The DNA for the CDR3 is TGTGCCAGCAGTGAAGCGAGAGGGAACACACGGACCAGAACGGATACGCAGTATTTT.

This chain links TRBV6-5 with TRBJ1-1, with a weak D call TRBD1 (5 bases). The V end was cut by 10 bases, the J end by 0 bases, with 15 bases between. The length of the CDR3 is 14 residues. Germline assignment: CDR1 MNHEY and CDR2 SVGAGI. The CDR3 region is CATHRGSLNTEAFF. The CDR3 region has the DNA TGTGCCACTCACCGGGGGTCCCTGAACACTGAAGCTTTCTTT.

The rearrangement links TRBV3-1 (or the pseudogene TRBV3-2) to TRBJ2-5; 10 bases line up with TRBD1. The CDR3 has 15 residues. V lost 1 base, J lost 6 bases, and 5 bases stayed unmatched. Looked up from germline, CDR1 is LGHDT and CDR2 is YNNKEL (reference sequence). The chain's CDR3 is CASSQATGGVQTQYF. CDR3 bases: TGTGCCAGCAGCCAAGCGACAGGGGGCGTTCAGACCCAGTACTTC.

CDR3 amino acids: CASSGQGGIQVGELFF. CDR3 nucleotides: TGTGCCAGCAGTGGACAGGGGGGGATACAGGTCGGGGAGCTGTTTTTT. The chain carries TRBV6-1 and TRBJ2-2; 9 positions match TRBD1. Per germline, CDR1 MNHNS and CDR2 SASEGT. J was trimmed by 7 bases and V by 4 bases; bases with no gene match: 10. This CDR3 region has 16 residues.